The 20 T cell receptor beta chains below were found in one sample sequenced in a study of T cells in Graves' hyperthyroidism and ophthalmopathy. The source material, RNA transcripts, was used to amplify TCR beta CDR3 regions. The TCR CDR3 first-round RT-PCR relied on the HTBI primer set. In TCRdb, the multiplex PCR reads were re-called with MiXCR into one record per CDR3 protein. The profile shows about 580,000 distinct CDR3 sequences, 40% to 55% of them singletons. Source material: peripheral blood or thyroid tissue (not recorded which). The source of these receptors is a woman aged 18-29 years with Graves' hyperthyroidism.

The genes are TRBV15 and TRBJ2-3; TRBD2 matches 10 bases. The CDR3 spans 16 residues. Looked up from germline, CDR1 is LNHNV and CDR2 is YYDKDF (reference sequence). Trimming at V came to 5 bases and at J to 0 bases, leaving 5 bases not matched to a gene. The CDR3 DNA follows: TGTGCCACCAGCGGGGAGACTAGCGGGAGCACAGATACGCAGTATTTT. Its protein product is CATSGETSGSTDTQYF.

There are many counts of this clonotype. V gene TRBV15 combines with J gene TRBJ1-6; D remains unclear. CDR3 size: 15 residues. Germline CDR1 is LNHNV and CDR2 is YYDKDF (reference sequence). The V end lost 1 base, the J end lost 8 bases, and 12 bases lay between the germline ends. The CDR3 spells CATSRGPSGHSPLHF. CDR3 bases: TGTGCCACCAGCAGAGGGCCCTCTGGCCATTCACCCCTCCACTTT.

Of note for this clonotype: Because it lacks the conserved phenylalanine or tryptophan at the end, this CDR3 is likely a read error. Because the CDR3's place on the DNA is in doubt, the DNA is left out and the CDR3 is given as listed by TCRdb. The chain has TRBV7-2 and TRBJ1-4; TRBD1, as called in the table, went unchecked against the DNA. The germline V gene has CDR1 SGHTA and CDR2 FQGNSA. From its first to its last residue, the CDR3 has 10 amino acids. CDR3 in amino acids: CASSLTGGSY.

This clonotype occurred many times. V gene TRBV5-8 combines with J gene TRBJ1-6; tentatively, D is TRBD1 (5 bases). V shed 4 bases and J shed 9 bases, with 17 bases lying between them. From germline, CDR1 is SGHTS and CDR2 YDEGEE. The CDR3 spans 15 residues. Written as DNA, the CDR3 is TGTGCCAGCAGCCCGGGGACCGATTGGGCTTCACCCCTCCACTTT. Translating it yields CASSPGTDWASPLHF.

The chain is built from TRBV19 and TRBJ1-3; D perhaps matches TRBD1 (5 bases). V was clipped by 9 bases and J by 2 bases, with 20 bases between them. This CDR3 is 16 amino acids long. Germline V gives CDR1 LNHDA, CDR2 SQIVND (reference sequence). The CDR3 loop reads CASSVSSGVPGNTIYF. CDR3 in DNA: TGTGCCAGCAGCGTATCATCGGGGGTTCCTGGAAACACCATATATTTT.

The chain uses TRBV7-6 and TRBJ2-6; D remains unclear. Germline CDR1 and CDR2: SGHVS and FNYEAQ. The CDR3 runs 9 residues. Trimming left V 1 base short and J 18 bases short, with 4 bases between. The chain's CDR3 is CASSLGRTF. In DNA, the CDR3 is TGTGCCAGCAGCTTAGGCCGGACTTTC.

This clonotype was observed many times. V and J are TRBV25-1 and TRBJ1-1, with 10 bases that match TRBD1. Unmatched junction bases numbered 6, after V lost 8 bases and J lost 3 bases. Germline loops: CDR1 MGHDK, CDR2 SYGVNS. CDR3 length: 14 residues. The CDR3 region is CASRDRGWDTEAFF. The CDR3 DNA reads as TGTGCCAGCCGGGACAGGGGATGGGACACTGAAGCTTTCTTT.

On this clonotype: One junction end disagrees with the germline gene, perhaps due to a read error. The rearrangement uses TRBV5-4 and TRBJ2-7; 13 nucleotides match TRBD2. This CDR3 comprises 13 residues. Germline V gene lookup returns CDR1 SGHNT and CDR2 YYREEE (reference sequence). Here the CDR3 DNA reads TGTGCCAGCAGCCAGGGACTAGCGGGAAGTAGGGACTTC. It codes for CASSQGLAGSRDF.

For this clonotype: Since a much larger clone is just one base distant, this may be a read error. The chain joins TRBV7-6 to TRBJ1-1, with D uncertain. With 5 bases removed from V and 3 bases from J, the gap between germline ends came to 13 bases. This CDR3 is 14 amino acids long. Looked up from germline, CDR1 is SGHVS and CDR2 is FNYEAQ. The CDR3, as DNA: TGTGCCAGCAGCGCACCACATAGGGACACTGAAGCTTTCTTT. Encoded protein: CASSAPHRDTEAFF.

The chain couples TRBV7-2 to TRBJ2-7; 9 bases align to TRBD2. Per the germline V gene, CDR1 is SGHTA and CDR2 is FQGNSA. The CDR3 is made up of 16 amino acids. J gave up 2 bases and V 5 bases, and 10 bases lay outside the gene matches. In DNA form, the CDR3 reads TGTGCCAGCAGCCGAATTAGCGGGAGTCGTACCTACGAGCAGTACTTC. Amino acid sequence: CASSRISGSRTYEQYF. Variable domain in full (rest from reference TRBV7-2 and TRBJ2-7): GAGVSQSPSNKVTEKGKDVELRCDPISGHTALYWYRQSLGQGLEFLIYFQGNSAPDKSGLPSDRFSAERTGGSVSTLTIQRTQQEDSAVYLCASSRISGSRTYEQYFGPGTRLTVT.

The V call is TRBV5-4, the J call TRBJ2-7; 9 bases are shared with TRBD1. Germline V gives CDR1 SGHNT, CDR2 YYREEE (reference sequence). CDR3 size: 15 residues. The V segment lost 4 bases and the J segment 0 bases; nucleotides outside the gene matches: 5. The CDR3 DNA sequence: TGTGCCAGCAGCCCGGACAGGGGCCTCTCCTACGAGCAGTACTTC. Residues: CASSPDRGLSYEQYF. Full variable domain (remainder filled in from reference TRBV5-4 and TRBJ2-7): ETGVTQSPTHLIKTRGQQVTLRCSSQSGHNTVSWYQQALGQGPQFIFQYYREEENGRGNFPPRFSGLQFPNYSSELNVNALELDDSALYLCASSPDRGLSYEQYFGPGTRLTVT.

This clonotype was observed many times. V gene TRBV6-5 combines with J gene TRBJ1-2; D remains unclear. The CDR3 runs 14 residues. Looked up from germline, CDR1 is MNHEY and CDR2 is SVGAGI. V was pared by 0 bases and J by 2 bases, with 7 bases between. The CDR3 reads CASSYSRENYGYTF. The CDR3 coding sequence is TGTGCCAGCAGTTACTCCCGGGAGAACTATGGCTACACCTTC.

There are many counts of this clonotype. The rearrangement links TRBV14 to TRBJ1-2, with D hard to call. With 1 base removed from V and 12 bases from J, the gap between germline ends came to 9 bases. This CDR3 spans 11 amino acids. Germline CDR1 is SGHDN and CDR2 is FVKESK. This CDR3 is CASSQGGTHTF. In DNA form, the CDR3 reads TGTGCCAGCAGCCAAGGCGGCACTCACACCTTC.

The chain couples TRBV19 to TRBJ2-3; 11 bases are a match to TRBD2. V was pared by 6 bases and J by 4 bases, with 6 bases of the junction left unmatched. This CDR3 has 15 residues. CDR1 and CDR2 from the germline V gene are LNHDA and SQIVND (reference sequence). Here the CDR3 reads CASRPTSGMSDTQYF. The CDR3 DNA is TGTGCCAGTAGACCGACTAGCGGGATGTCAGATACGCAGTATTTT. Filled out from reference TRBV19 and TRBJ2-3, the complete variable domain reads DGGITQSPKYLFRKEGQNVTLSCEQNLNHDAMYWYRQDPGQGLRLIYYSQIVNDFQKGDIAEGYSVSREKKESFPLTVTSAQKNPTAFYLCASRPTSGMSDTQYFGPGTRLTVL.

The V and J genes are TRBV29-1 and TRBJ2-5; 7 bases map to TRBD1. The germline V gene encodes CDR1 SQVTM and CDR2 ANQGSEA. The V gene end was trimmed by 8 bases and the J gene end by 1 base; junction bases not matched to a gene: 7. The CDR3 loop spans 13 amino acids. The CDR3 DNA sequence: TGCAGCATCCTGACAGGGCCCCAAGAGACCCAGTACTTC. Translation: CSILTGPQETQYF.

The J gene is TRBJ2-5, the V gene TRBV2, with 13 bases that match TRBD2. CDR1 is SNHLY and CDR2 is FYNNEI in the germline V gene. The CDR3 length is 15 residues. V was clipped by 7 bases and J by 5 bases; unmatched bases: 7. The CDR3 DNA sequence: TGTGCCAGCACCGAACTAGCGGGAGGGATCGAGACCCAGTACTTC. Translated, it gives CASTELAGGIETQYF.

This chain joins TRBV10-3 and TRBJ2-3; D tentatively fits TRBD1 or TRBD2 (5 bases each). Trimming removed 3 bases at V and 0 bases at J, with 10 bases between. Germline V gene lookup returns CDR1 ENHRY and CDR2 SYGVKD. The CDR3 contains 15 residues. The CDR3 protein is CAISEDGGSTDTQYF. The CDR3 DNA reads TGTGCCATCAGTGAAGATGGGGGTAGCACAGATACGCAGTATTTT.

The rearrangement uses TRBV20-1 and TRBJ2-7; TRBD2 matches at 8 bases. Unmatched junction bases numbered 21, after V lost 6 bases and J lost 2 bases. The CDR3 covers 18 residues. Germline V gene lookup returns CDR1 DFQATT and CDR2 SNEGSKA (reference sequence). The CDR3 nucleotides are TGCAGTGCCAGCAGCTTGGTGAGGGTGCTAGCGGGCCCCTACGAGCAGTACTTC. Its protein is CSASSLVRVLAGPYEQYF.

The CDR3 is CASSPGAWGNEQFF. The CDR3 DNA follows: TGCGCCAGCAGCCCCGGGGCGTGGGGGAATGAGCAGTTCTTC. The chain carries TRBV5-1 and TRBJ2-1; D may match TRBD1 or TRBD2 (5 bases each). Germline CDR1 reads SGHRS; CDR2 reads YFSETQ. This CDR3 is 14 amino acids long. V was cut by 4 bases and J by 7 bases, with 15 bases left in between.

This clonotype was detected many times. V is TRBV12-3 or TRBV12-4 and J is TRBJ1-2, with unresolved D. The CDR3 consists of 14 residues. The V end lost 1 base, the J end lost 5 bases, and 11 bases lay between the germline ends. Here the CDR3 reads CASSLDRGSYGYTF. The CDR3 DNA sequence: TGTGCCAGCAGTTTAGACCGGGGTTCATATGGCTACACCTTC.